This TCR beta chain was sequenced in a study of T cell responses to AZD1222 COVID-19 vaccine. Findings and caveats of the study: Mostly white British, mostly female donors; authors suggested clonal diversity may be underestimated.

CDR3 length equals 15 residues. The V gene's germline CDR1 is SEHNR and CDR2 FQNEAQ (reference sequence). V shed 5 bases and J shed 8 bases, with 18 bases lying between them. In regard to this clone: Its matching antigen is unknown.

TCRdb keeps only in-frame clones here, not all; method: immunoSEQ multiplex PCR. The table has about 110,000 clones, around nine tenths seen once. The clonotype comes from an adult who received the AZD1222 COVID-19 vaccine. This chain uses TRBV7-9 with TRBJ1-4; a possible D gene is TRBD1 (5 bases). This material consisted of peripheral blood, taken 28 days after the second AZD1222 dose. The CDR3 is CASSRRDSWGEKLFF. The CDR3 DNA follows: TGTGCCAGCAGCCGCCGGGACTCCTGGGGGGAAAAACTGTTTTTT.